The 2 T cell receptor beta chains in this list originate from one sample, sequenced in a study of cytomegalovirus exposure and HLA in healthy donors. With 60 Vbeta and 13 Jbeta primers, the PCR was carried out. Measured with immunoSEQ multiplex PCR; TCRdb has only the in-frame clones, and not every one. This sample yields about 120,000 clones, of which about 11% are seen a single time; 4.5% to 5% belongs to the top ten. Specimen: PBMCs. The receptor set was obtained from a woman between 18 and 29 years old in good health and CMV-seropositive.

The gene calls are TRBV6-1 and TRBJ2-7; TRBD2 might be the D (5 bases). V was pared by 7 bases and J by 3 bases, with 13 bases between. The CDR3 sequence is 13 residues long. Germline V CDR1 and CDR2: MNHNS, SASEGT. The CDR3 region has the DNA TGTGCCAGCACCGAGGGTCTATACTACGAGCAGTACTTC. Translation gives CASTEGLYYEQYF.

The chain joins TRBV5-8 to TRBJ1-1, with 9 bases aligning to TRBD1. Trimming took 4 bases from V and 2 from J; bases not matched to a gene: 3. Germline V gene sequence: CDR1 SGHTS, CDR2 YDEGEE. This CDR3 contains 14 residues. The CDR3 DNA reads TGTGCCAGCAGCACAGGGGGCGTAAACACTGAAGCTTTCTTT. It encodes CASSTGGVNTEAFF.